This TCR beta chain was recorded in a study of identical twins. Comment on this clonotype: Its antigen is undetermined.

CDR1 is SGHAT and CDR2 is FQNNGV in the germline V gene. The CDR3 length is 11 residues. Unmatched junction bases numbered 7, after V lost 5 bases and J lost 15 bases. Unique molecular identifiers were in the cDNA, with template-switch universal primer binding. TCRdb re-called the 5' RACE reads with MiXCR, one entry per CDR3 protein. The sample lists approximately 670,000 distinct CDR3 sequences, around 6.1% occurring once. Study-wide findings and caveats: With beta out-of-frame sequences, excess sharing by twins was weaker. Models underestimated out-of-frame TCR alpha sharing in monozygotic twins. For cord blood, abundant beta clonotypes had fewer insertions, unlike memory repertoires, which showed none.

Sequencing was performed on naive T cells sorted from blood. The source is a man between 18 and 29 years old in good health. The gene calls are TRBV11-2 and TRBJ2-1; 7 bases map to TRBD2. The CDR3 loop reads CASSTGTNSFF. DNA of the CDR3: TGTGCCAGCAGCACCGGGACTAATTCGTTCTTC.